This is a list of T cell receptor beta chains from one sample in a study of shared clonotypes between healthy human individuals. The assay was immunoSEQ multiplex PCR, and TCRdb's table has in-frame clones only and misses some. The sample lists 400,000 to 600,000 clones; nearly 80% were seen once. Sequencing was carried out using PBMCs. Receptor source: a woman aged 40 to 50 in good health. Some clones in this sample may be carry-over from other donors' samples. Each CDR3 is given with its conserved first and last residue. The D gene is left open where the match is weak. Some rows have no size entry. The others give once, few or many, or a class for an expanded clone.

V	size	D	J	DNA	CDR3
TRBV6-1	once	NA	TRBJ1-5	TGTGCCAGCCTCGCTTATGAGCAGCCCCAGCATTTT	CASLAYEQPQHF
TRBV6-1	many	NA	TRBJ1-2	TGTGCCAGCAGTGAGGGTATCGATGGCTACACCTTC	CASSEGIDGYTF
TRBV6-1	NA	NA	TRBJ1-2	TGTGCCAGCAAGTGGGTGGGTCCTGAGGGCTACACCTTC	CASKWVGPEGYTF
TRBV7-9	NA	TRBD1	TRBJ1-2	TGTGCCAGCAGCCACGGACAGGGGGCCGAGTCATACTATGGCTACACCTTC	CASSHGQGAESYYGYTF
TRBV18	NA	NA	TRBJ1-6	TGTGCCAGCTCACCACTCGATGCCGGGAGTATAGGTTCACCCCTCCACTTT	CASSPLDAGSIGSPLHF
TRBV28	NA	TRBD2	TRBJ2-1	TGTGCCAGCAGTCGAGGGACTAGCGGGATGGGATACAATGAGCAGTTCTTC	CASSRGTSGMGYNEQFF
TRBV5-1	NA	NA	TRBJ2-7	TGCGCCAGCAGCTTGGACTTTTCCTACGAGCAGTACTTC	CASSLDFSYEQYF
TRBV7-9	NA	NA	TRBJ2-1	TGTGCCAGCAGTTTGCTCGGCCGGAGGGGGGAGCAGTTCTTC	CASSLLGRRGEQFF
TRBV4-3	NA	NA	TRBJ2-2	TGCGCCAGCAGCCAGGGGGAAGGCAGAGCCACCGGGGAGCTGTTTTTT	CASSQGEGRATGELFF
TRBV10-3	once	NA	TRBJ2-3	TGTGCCATGGGCGGAACCCCGGATACGCAGTATTTT	CAMGGTPDTQYF
TRBV27	NA	TRBD1	TRBJ2-1	TGTGCCAGCAGTTTAGGCTGGGGACAGAGCTCCTACAATGAGCAGTTCTTC	CASSLGWGQSSYNEQFF
TRBV9	NA	TRBD2	TRBJ2-3	TGTGCCAGCAGCGCCCCGCGGGAGGGGGGCACAGATACGCAGTATTTT	CASSAPREGGTDTQYF
TRBV11-3	once	TRBD2	TRBJ2-1	TGTGCCAGCAGCGACACGTCGGGACTAGCGGGAGGGCAGTTCTTC	CASSDTSGLAGGQFF
TRBV7-2	NA	TRBD2	TRBJ2-3	TGTGCCAGCAGCTTAGGTTCACTAGCGGGAGATACGCAGTATTTT	CASSLGSLAGDTQYF